This TCR beta chain is drawn from a study of blood T cell repertoires in COVID-19. Participant-reported clinical history was the basis for cohort assignment. The method was immunoSEQ multiplex PCR; TCRdb's version includes in-frame clones alone and lacks a portion of them. Of more than 250,000 clones detected, over 75% appear once; the ten largest clones hold roughly 2.3%. The CDR3 spans 14 residues. Between the trimmed V and J ends, which lost 4 bases and 7 bases, there was a span of 14 bases. Germline CDR1 and CDR2: MNHEY and SMNVEV (reference sequence). The genes are TRBV27 and TRBJ1-3; possibly TRBD1 for D (5 bases). The clonotype was recovered from a man aged 30 to 45 who had recovered from COVID-19. Sequenced: PBMCs or T cells enriched from blood (not recorded which). CDR3 DNA: TGTGCCAGCAGTTCACTGGACACCCTGAACACCATATATTTT. Translating it yields CASSSLDTLNTIYF.